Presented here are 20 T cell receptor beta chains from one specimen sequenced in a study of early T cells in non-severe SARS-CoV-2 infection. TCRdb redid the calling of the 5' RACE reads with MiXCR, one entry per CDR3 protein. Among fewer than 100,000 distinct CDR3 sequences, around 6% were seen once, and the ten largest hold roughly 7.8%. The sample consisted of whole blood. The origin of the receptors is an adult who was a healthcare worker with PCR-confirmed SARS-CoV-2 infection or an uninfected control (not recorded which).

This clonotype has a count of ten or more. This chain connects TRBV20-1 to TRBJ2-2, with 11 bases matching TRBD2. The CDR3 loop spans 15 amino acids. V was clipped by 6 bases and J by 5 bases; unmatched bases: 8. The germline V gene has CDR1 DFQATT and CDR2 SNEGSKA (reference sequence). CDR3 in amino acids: CSARLAGGRTGELFF. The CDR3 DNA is TGCAGTGCCCGATTAGCGGGAGGGCGTACCGGGGAGCTGTTTTTT.

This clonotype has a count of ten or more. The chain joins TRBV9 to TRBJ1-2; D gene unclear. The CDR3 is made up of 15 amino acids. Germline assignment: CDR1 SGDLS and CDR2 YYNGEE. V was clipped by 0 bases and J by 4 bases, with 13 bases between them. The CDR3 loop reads CASSVARTTGYGYTF. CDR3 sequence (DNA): TGTGCCAGCAGCGTAGCACGGACCACTGGCTATGGCTACACCTTC.

CDR3 nucleotide sequence: TGTGCCAGCAGTGAAGCGGCCCCGTCCACTGAAGCTTTCTTT. It translates to CASSEAAPSTEAFF. The chain links TRBV2 to TRBJ1-1; D gene unclear. The CDR3 loop spans 14 amino acids. The germline V gene has CDR1 SNHLY and CDR2 FYNNEI. Trimming removed 0 bases at V and 4 bases at J, with 9 bases between.

The CDR3 protein is CASTPGPDGGYEQYF. The DNA for the CDR3 is TGTGCCAGCACTCCCGGACCGGACGGCGGGTACGAGCAGTACTTC. The chain links TRBV5-4 to TRBJ2-7; a weak D match, TRBD2 (5 bases). There are 15 residues in the CDR3. The germline gives CDR1 SGHNT, CDR2 YYREEE (reference sequence). The V end was cut by 6 bases, the J end by 4 bases, with 20 bases between.

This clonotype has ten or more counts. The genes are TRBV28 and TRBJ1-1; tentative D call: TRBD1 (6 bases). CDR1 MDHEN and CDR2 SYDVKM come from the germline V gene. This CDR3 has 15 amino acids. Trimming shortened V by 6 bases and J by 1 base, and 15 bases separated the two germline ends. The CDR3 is CASRKPQGPNTEAFF. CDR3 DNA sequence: TGTGCCAGCAGAAAACCACAGGGACCGAACACTGAAGCTTTCTTT. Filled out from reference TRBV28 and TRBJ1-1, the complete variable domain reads DVKVTQSSRYLVKRTGEKVFLECVQDMDHENMFWYRQDPGLGLRLIYFSYDVKMKEKGDIPEGYSVSREKKERFSLILESASTNQTSMYLCASRKPQGPNTEAFFGQGTRLTVV.

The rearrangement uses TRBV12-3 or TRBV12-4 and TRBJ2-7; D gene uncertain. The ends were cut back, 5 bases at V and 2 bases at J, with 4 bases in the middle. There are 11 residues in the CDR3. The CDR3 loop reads CASSAAYEQYF. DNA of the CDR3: TGTGCCAGCAGTGCAGCCTACGAGCAGTACTTC.

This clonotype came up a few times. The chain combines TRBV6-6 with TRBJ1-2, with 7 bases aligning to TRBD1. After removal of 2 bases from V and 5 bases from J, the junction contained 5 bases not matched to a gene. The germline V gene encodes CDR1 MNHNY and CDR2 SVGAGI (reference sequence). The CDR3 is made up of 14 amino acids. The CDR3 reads CASSYDGQAYGYTF. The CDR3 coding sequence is TGTGCCAGCAGTTACGACGGACAGGCTTATGGCTACACCTTC.

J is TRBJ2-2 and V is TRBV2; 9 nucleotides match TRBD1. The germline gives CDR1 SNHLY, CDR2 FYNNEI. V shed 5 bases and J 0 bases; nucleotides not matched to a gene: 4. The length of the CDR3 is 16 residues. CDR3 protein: CASSPGQGANTGELFF. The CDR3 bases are TGTGCCAGCAGTCCGGGACAGGGAGCGAACACCGGGGAGCTGTTTTTT.

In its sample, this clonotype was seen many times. In nucleotides, the CDR3 is TGTGCCAGCAATCCGGACAGCACCTTTGGAAACACCATATATTTT. This sequence encodes CASNPDSTFGNTIYF. This chain links TRBV21-1 with TRBJ1-3; TRBD1 is taken as the D call from the table, unchecked against the DNA. TRBV21-1 is reported as a pseudogene. The CDR3 has 15 amino acids.

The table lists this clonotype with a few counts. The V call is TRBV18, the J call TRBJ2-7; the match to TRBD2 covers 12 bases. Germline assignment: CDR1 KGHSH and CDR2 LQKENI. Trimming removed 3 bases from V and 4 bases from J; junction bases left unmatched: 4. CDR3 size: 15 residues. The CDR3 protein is CASSPTSGGKYEQYF. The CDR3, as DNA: TGTGCCAGCTCACCGACTAGCGGGGGAAAATACGAGCAGTACTTC.

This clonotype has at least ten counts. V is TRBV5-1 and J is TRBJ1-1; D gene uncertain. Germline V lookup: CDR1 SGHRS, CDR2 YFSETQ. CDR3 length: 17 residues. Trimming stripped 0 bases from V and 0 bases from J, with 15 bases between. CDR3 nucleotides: TGCGCCAGCAGCTTGGTGACCGTGGTAAGCATGAACACTGAAGCTTTCTTT. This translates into CASSLVTVVSMNTEAFF.

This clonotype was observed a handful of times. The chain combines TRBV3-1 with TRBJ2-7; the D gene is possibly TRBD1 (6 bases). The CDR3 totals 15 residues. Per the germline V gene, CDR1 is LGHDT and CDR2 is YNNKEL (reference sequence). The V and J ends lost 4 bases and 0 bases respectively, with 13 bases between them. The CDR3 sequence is CASSLGTGSSYEQYF. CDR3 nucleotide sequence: TGTGCCAGCAGCCTAGGCACAGGGAGCTCCTACGAGCAGTACTTC.

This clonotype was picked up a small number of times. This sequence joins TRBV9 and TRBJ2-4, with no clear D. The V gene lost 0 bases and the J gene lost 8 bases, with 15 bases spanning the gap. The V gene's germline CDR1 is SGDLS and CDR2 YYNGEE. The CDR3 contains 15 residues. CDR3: CASSVGSSKSYIQYF. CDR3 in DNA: TGTGCCAGCAGCGTAGGAAGCAGCAAATCGTACATTCAGTACTTC. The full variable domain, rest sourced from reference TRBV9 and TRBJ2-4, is DSGVTQTPKHLITATGQRVTLRCSPRSGDLSVYWYQQSLDQGLQFLIQYYNGEERAKGNILERFSAQQFPDLHSELNLSSLELGDSALYFCASSVGSSKSYIQYFGAGTRLSVL.

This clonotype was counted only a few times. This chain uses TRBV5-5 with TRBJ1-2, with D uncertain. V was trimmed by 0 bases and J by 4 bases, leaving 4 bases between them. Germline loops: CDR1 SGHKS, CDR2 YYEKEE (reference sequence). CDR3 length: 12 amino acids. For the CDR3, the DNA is TGTGCCAGCAGCTTGGGACTCTATGGCTACACCTTC. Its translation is CASSLGLYGYTF.

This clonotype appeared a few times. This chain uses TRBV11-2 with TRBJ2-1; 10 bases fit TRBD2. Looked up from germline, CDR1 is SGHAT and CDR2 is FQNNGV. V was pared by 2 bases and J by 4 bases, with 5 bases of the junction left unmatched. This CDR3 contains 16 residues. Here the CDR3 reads CASSLSTSGAYNEQFF. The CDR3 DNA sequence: TGTGCCAGCAGCTTATCCACTAGCGGGGCTTACAATGAGCAGTTCTTC.

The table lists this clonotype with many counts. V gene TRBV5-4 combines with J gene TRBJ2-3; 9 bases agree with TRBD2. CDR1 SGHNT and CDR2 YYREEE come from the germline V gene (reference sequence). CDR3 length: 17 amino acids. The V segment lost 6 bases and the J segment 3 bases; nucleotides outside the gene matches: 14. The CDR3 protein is CASKNGLAKSVTDTQYF. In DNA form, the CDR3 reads TGTGCCAGCAAAAATGGACTAGCGAAGAGTGTGACAGATACGCAGTATTTT. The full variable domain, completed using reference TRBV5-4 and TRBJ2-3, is ETGVTQSPTHLIKTRGQQVTLRCSSQSGHNTVSWYQQALGQGPQFIFQYYREEENGRGNFPPRFSGLQFPNYSSELNVNALELDDSALYLCASKNGLAKSVTDTQYFGPGTRLTVL.

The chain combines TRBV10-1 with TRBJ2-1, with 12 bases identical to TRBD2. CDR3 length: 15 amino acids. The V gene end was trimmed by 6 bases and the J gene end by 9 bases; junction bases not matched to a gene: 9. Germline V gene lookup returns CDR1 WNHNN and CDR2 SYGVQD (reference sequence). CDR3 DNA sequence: TGCGCCAGCAGACCTTCTAGCGGGGGGGCATCTGAGCAGTTCTTC. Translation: CASRPSSGGASEQFF.

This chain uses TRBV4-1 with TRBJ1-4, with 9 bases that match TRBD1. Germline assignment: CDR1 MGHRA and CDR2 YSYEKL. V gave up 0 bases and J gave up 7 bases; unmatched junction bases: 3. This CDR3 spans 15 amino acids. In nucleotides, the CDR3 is TGCGCCAGCAGCCAAGATCAGACAGGGGGTGAAAAACTGTTTTTT. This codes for CASSQDQTGGEKLFF.

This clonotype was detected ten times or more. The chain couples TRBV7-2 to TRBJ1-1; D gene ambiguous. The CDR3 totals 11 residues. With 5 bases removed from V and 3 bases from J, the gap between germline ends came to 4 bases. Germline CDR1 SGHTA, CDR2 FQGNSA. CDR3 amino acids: CASSGHTEAFF. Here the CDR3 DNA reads TGTGCCAGCAGCGGGCACACTGAAGCTTTCTTT.

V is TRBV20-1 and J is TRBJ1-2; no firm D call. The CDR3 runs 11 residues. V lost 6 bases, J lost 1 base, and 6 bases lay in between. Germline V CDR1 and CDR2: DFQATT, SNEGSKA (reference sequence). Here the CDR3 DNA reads TGCAGTGCCACGCTTAACTATGGCTACACCTTC. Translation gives CSATLNYGYTF.